This T cell receptor (beta chain) appears in the sequencing data of a study of shared clonotypes between healthy human individuals. Germline values: CDR1 LGHNA, CDR2 YSLEER. CDR3 size: 15 residues. V gave up 0 bases and J gave up 0 bases; unmatched junction bases: 2. This clone was seen a single time. The sample carries other DNA sequences with the same CDR3. It was CD45RO-negative cells, positively selected for CCR7, that made up naive CD8 cells, with terminally differentiated effector memory CD45RA+ cells excluded. The repertoire was sequenced with immunoSEQ multiplex PCR; TCRdb's copy has only in-frame clones and lacks some. Of 1.5 million to 2.5 million clones in the sample, about 95% were seen once.

Material: naive CD8+ T cells sorted from blood. The genes are TRBV4-3 and TRBJ2-7; 7 bases are shared with TRBD1. This receptor was taken from a man aged 18-30 years in good health. Written as DNA, the CDR3 is TGCGCCAGCAGCCAAGAGAGGGGGCCCTCCTACGAGCAGTACTTC. Residues: CASSQERGPSYEQYF.